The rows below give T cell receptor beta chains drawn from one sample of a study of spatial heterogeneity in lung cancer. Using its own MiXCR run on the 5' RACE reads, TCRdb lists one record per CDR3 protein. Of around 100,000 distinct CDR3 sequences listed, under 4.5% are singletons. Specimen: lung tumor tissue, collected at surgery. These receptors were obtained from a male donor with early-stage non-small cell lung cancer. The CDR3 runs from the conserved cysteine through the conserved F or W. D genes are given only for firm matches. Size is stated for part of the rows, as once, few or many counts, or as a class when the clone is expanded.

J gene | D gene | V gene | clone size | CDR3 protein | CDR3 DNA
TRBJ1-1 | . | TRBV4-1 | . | CASSQDQGTEAFF | TGCGCCAGCAGCCAAGATCAGGGCACTGAAGCTTTCTTT
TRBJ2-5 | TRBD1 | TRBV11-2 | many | CASSLQTGGTGETQYF | TGTGCCAGCAGCTTACAGACGGGCGGGACAGGAGAGACCCAGTACTTC
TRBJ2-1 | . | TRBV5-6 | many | CASSSLFRLSYNEQFF | TGTGCCAGCAGCTCCTTGTTTCGTCTCTCCTACAATGAGCAGTTCTTC
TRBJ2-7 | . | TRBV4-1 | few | CASSHAISGTYEQYF | TGCGCCAGCAGCCATGCGATCTCAGGGACCTACGAGCAGTACTTC
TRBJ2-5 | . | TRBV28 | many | CASTQNQETQYF | TGTGCCAGCACCCAAAACCAAGAGACCCAGTACTTC
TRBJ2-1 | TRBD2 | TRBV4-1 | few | CASSQDPGLAGWEQFF | TGCGCCAGCAGCCAAGATCCGGGACTAGCGGGTTGGGAGCAGTTCTTC
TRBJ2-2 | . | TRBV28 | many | CASSPRTYTGELFF | TGTGCCAGCAGCCCCCGGACCTACACCGGGGAGCTGTTTTTT
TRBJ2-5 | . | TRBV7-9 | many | CASNPTLGLETQYF | TGTGCCAGCAACCCCACGCTAGGTTTAGAGACCCAGTACTTC
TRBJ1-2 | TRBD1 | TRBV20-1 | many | CSARDGAGGAYGYTF | TGCAGTGCTAGAGATGGAGCAGGGGGCGCGTATGGCTACACCTTC
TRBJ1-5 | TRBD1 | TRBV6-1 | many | CASSRQGLTQPQHF | TGTGCCAGCAGCCGACAGGGGTTGACTCAGCCCCAGCATTTT
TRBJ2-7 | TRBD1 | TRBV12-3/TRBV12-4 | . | CASRRDRAGYEQYF | TGTGCCAGCAGACGAGACAGGGCCGGGTACGAGCAGTACTTC
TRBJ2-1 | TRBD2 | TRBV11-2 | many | CASSLISGGYNEQFF | TGTGCCAGCAGCTTAATTAGCGGGGGATACAATGAGCAGTTCTTC
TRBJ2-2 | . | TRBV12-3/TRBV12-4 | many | CASTPPQTGELFF | TGTGCCTCAACCCCCCCCCAAACCGGGGAGCTGTTTTTT
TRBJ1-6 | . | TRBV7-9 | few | CASSLVAGGYNSPLHF | TGTGCCAGCAGCTTAGTTGCCGGGGGCTATAATTCACCCCTCCACTTT
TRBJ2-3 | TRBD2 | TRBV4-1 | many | CASSQLSGGSTDTQYF | TGCGCCAGCAGCCAGCTTAGCGGGGGGTCCACAGATACGCAGTATTTT
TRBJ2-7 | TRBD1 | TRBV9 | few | CASSVVGTGSEQYF | TGTGCCAGCAGCGTAGTAGGGACAGGGAGCGAGCAGTACTTC
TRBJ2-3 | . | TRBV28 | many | CASSFRQFADTQYF | TGTGCCAGCAGTTTTAGACAGTTCGCAGATACGCAGTATTTT
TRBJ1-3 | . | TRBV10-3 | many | CAIRVSGSGNTIYF | TGTGCCATCAGGGTTTCGGGCTCTGGAAACACCATATATTTT
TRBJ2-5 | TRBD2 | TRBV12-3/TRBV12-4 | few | CASSLRRGGGETQYF | TGTGCCAGCAGTTTGCGCCGGGGCGGGGGAGAGACCCAGTACTTC
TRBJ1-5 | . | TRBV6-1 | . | CASSEELPSPQHF | TGTGCCAGCAGTGAAGAATTGCCCTCGCCCCAGCATTTT
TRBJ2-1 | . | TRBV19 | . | CASSIRVRRDDFNEQFF | TGTGCCAGTAGTATTCGGGTTCGGAGGGATGATTTTAATGAGCAGTTCTTC
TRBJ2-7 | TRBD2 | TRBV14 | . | CASSPTGLAGGGYEQYF | TGTGCCAGCAGCCCGACCGGACTAGCGGGGGGAGGCTACGAGCAGTACTTC
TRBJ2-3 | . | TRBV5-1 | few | CASSYGTGHSTDTQYF | TGCGCCAGCAGCTACGGGACTGGGCATAGCACAGATACGCAGTATTTT
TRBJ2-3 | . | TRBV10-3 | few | CAISPSPQGSQYF | TGTGCCATCTCCCCCTCCCCCCAGGGGTCGCAGTATTTT
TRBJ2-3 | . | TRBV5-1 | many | CASRGSSSTDTQYF | TGCGCCAGCAGAGGAAGTTCCAGCACAGATACGCAGTATTTT